This T cell receptor (beta chain) originates from a study of cytomegalovirus exposure and HLA in healthy donors. General study results and limits: When a later analysis compared HLA-associated TCR beta chains with equally common others, the HLA-associated chains turned out to be more clonally expanded and to have lower generation probabilities.

The PCR was carried out with 60 Vbeta primers and 13 Jbeta primers. Here immunoSEQ multiplex PCR was the method, and the copy in TCRdb shows in-frame clones only, minus some. Its table lists over 65,000 clones. On this clone: Its antigen is not known.

Between the trimmed V and J ends, which lost 5 bases and 5 bases, there was a span of 12 bases. CDR1 and CDR2 (germline): SNHLY, FYNNEI. The CDR3 contains 13 residues. This TCR was sampled from a woman in her 30s in good health and CMV-seronegative. Sequenced input: PBMCs. The chain has TRBV2 and TRBJ1-1; D remains ambiguous. The CDR3, as DNA: TGTGCCAGCAGTTATATCGGGAAGACTGAAGCTTTCTTT. It specifies CASSYIGKTEAFF.